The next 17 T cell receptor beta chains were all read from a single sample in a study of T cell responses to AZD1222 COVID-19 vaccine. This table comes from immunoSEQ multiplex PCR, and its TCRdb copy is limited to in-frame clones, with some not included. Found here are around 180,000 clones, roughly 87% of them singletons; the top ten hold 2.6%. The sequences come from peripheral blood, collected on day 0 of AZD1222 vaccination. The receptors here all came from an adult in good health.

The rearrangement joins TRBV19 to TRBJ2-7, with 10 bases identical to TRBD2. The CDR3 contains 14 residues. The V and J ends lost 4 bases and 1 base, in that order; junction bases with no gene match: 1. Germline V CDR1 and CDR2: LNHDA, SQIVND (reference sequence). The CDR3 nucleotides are TGTGCCAGTAGTAGGACTAGCGGTTCCTACGAGCAGTACTTC. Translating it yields CASSRTSGSYEQYF. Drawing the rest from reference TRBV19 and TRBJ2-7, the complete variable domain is DGGITQSPKYLFRKEGQNVTLSCEQNLNHDAMYWYRQDPGQGLRLIYYSQIVNDFQKGDIAEGYSVSREKKESFPLTVTSAQKNPTAFYLCASSRTSGSYEQYFGPGTRLTVT.

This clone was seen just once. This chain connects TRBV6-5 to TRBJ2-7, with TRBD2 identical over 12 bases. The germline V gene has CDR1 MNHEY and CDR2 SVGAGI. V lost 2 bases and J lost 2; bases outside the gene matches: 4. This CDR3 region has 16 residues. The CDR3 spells CASSYGLAGGPYEQYF. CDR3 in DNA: TGTGCCAGCAGTTACGGCCTAGCGGGAGGGCCCTACGAGCAGTACTTC.

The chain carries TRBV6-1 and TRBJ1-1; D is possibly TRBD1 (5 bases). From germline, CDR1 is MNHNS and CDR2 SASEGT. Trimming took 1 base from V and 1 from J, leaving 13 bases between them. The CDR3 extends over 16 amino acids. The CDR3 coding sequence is TGTGCCAGCAGTGAAGTACCCGGGACGGCGAACACTGAAGCTTTCTTT. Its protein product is CASSEVPGTANTEAFF.

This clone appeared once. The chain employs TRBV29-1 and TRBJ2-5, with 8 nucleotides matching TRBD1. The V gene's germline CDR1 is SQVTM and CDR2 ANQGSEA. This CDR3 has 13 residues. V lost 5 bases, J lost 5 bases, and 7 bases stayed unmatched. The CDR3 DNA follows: TGCAGCGTTCTTACAGGGGGACGTGAGACCCAGTACTTC. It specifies CSVLTGGRETQYF.

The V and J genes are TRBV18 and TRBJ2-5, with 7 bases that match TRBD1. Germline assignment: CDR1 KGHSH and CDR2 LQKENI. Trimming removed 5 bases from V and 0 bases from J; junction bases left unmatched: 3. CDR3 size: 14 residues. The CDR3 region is CASSKGQYQETQYF. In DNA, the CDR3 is TGTGCCAGCTCAAAGGGACAGTACCAAGAGACCCAGTACTTC.

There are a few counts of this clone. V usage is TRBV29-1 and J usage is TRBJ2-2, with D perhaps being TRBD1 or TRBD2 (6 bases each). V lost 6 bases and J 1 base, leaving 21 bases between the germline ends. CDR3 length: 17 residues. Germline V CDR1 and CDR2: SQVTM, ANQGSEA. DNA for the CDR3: TGCAGCGTGGGCTCCTGGGGAGGACAGAAGAACACCGGGGAGCTGTTTTTT. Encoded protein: CSVGSWGGQKNTGELFF.

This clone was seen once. The CDR3 protein is CAWSKGNINEQFF. CDR3 sequence (DNA): TGTGCCTGGAGTAAAGGCAATATCAATGAGCAGTTCTTC. The chain couples TRBV30 to TRBJ2-1; D not certain. The ends were cut back, 2 bases at V and 6 bases at J, with 11 bases in the middle. The CDR3 extends over 13 amino acids. CDR1 and CDR2 (germline): GTSNPN, SVGIG (reference sequence).

For the CDR3, the DNA is TGCGCCAGCAGCTTGGCGGGGGTAGCTTTCTTT. It codes for CASSLAGVAFF. The V gene is TRBV5-1, the J gene TRBJ1-1; D might be TRBD1 (5 bases). This CDR3 comprises 11 residues. Per the germline V gene, CDR1 is SGHRS and CDR2 is YFSETQ. The ends were cut back, 0 bases at V and 10 bases at J, with 7 bases in the middle.

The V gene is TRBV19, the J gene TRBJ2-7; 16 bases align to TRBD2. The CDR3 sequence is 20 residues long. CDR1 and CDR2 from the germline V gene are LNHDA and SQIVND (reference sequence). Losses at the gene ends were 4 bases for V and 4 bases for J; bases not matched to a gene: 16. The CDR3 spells CASSNSYTGTSGRAGYEQYF. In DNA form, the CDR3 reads TGTGCCAGTAGTAACTCATATACCGGGACTAGCGGGAGGGCCGGGTACGAGCAGTACTTC.

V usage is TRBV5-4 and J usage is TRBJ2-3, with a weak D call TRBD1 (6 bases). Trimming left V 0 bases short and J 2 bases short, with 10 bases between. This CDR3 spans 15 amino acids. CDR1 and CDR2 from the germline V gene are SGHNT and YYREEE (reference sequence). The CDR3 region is CASSLATGTTDTQYF. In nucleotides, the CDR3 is TGTGCCAGCAGCTTGGCAACAGGGACCACAGATACGCAGTATTTT.

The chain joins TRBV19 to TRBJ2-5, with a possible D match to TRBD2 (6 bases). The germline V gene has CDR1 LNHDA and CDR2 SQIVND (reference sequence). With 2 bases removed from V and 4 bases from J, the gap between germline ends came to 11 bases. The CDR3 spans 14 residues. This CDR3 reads CASSIFAGGETQYF. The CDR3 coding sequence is TGTGCCAGTAGTATATTCGCCGGGGGAGAGACCCAGTACTTC.

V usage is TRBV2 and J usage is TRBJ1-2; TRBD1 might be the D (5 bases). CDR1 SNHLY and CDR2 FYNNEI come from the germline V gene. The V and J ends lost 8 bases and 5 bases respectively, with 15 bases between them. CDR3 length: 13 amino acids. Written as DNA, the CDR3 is TGTGCCAGCCGGGACCGGCTAGATTATGGCTACACCTTC. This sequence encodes CASRDRLDYGYTF.

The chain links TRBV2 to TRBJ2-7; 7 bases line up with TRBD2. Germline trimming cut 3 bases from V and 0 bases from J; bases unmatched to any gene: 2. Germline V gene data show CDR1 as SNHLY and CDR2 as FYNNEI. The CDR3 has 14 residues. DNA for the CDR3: TGTGCCAGCAGTGAGTGGACTAGCTCCTACGAGCAGTACTTC. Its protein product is CASSEWTSSYEQYF.

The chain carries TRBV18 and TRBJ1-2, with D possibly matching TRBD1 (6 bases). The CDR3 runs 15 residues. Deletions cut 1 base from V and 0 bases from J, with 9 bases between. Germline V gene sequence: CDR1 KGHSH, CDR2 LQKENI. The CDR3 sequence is CASSPQDSANYGYTF. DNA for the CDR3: TGTGCCAGCTCACCACAGGACAGTGCTAACTATGGCTACACCTTC.

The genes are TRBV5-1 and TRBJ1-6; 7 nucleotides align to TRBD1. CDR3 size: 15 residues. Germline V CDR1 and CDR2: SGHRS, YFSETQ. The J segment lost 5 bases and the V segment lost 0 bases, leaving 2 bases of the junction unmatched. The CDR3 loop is CASSLEGQNNSPLHF. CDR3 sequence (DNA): TGCGCCAGCAGCTTGGAGGGACAGAATAATTCACCCCTCCACTTT.

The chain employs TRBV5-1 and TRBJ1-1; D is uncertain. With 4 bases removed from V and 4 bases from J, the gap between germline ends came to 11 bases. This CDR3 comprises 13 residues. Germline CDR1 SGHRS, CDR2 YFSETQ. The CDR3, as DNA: TGCGCCAGCAGCCCCCCCTTAGGCACTGAAGCTTTCTTT. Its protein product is CASSPPLGTEAFF.

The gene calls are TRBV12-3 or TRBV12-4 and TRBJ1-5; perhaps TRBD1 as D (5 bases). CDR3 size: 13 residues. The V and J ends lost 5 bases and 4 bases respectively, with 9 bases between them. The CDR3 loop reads CASSKQVNQPQHF. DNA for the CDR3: TGTGCCAGCAGTAAACAGGTTAATCAGCCCCAGCATTTT.